This TCR beta chain stems from a study of blood T cell repertoires in COVID-19. As for the study in general: From the United States, Italy and Spain came samples of acute and convalescent COVID-19. The cDNA or gDNA used as material had been derived from T cells, B-cell-depleted T cells, or PBMCs.

Per germline, CDR1 SGHVS and CDR2 FNYEAQ. The CDR3 runs 16 residues. V gave up 5 bases and J gave up 6 bases, with 20 bases separating them. Authors' data handling: Reference gene primer amplification in the assay estimated nucleated cell counts. Here immunoSEQ multiplex PCR was the method, and the copy in TCRdb shows in-frame clones only, minus some. D and trimming were read from the DNA, whereas the V and J calls and clone size are those reported in that table. This table holds around 140,000 clones, approximately 88% found once. The clonotype originates from a woman aged 50 to 65 with acute or convalescent COVID-19. This chain links TRBV7-6 with TRBJ1-5; unclear D gene. Sequences were obtained from peripheral blood. CDR3 nucleotide sequence: TGTGCCAGCAGCCCCGAAGGGTCGGGAAGTGGTCAGCCCCAGCATTTT. Amino acids: CASSPEGSGSGQPQHF. The full variable domain, rest sourced from reference TRBV7-6 and TRBJ1-5, is GAGVSQSPRYKVTKRGQDVALRCDPISGHVSLYWYRQALGQGPEFLTYFNYEAQQDKSGLPNDRFSAERPEGSISTLTIQRTEQRDSAMYRCASSPEGSGSGQPQHFGDGTRLSIL.